The clone carrying this T cell receptor (beta chain) has at least ten counts. This record comes from a study of T cells in Graves' hyperthyroidism and ophthalmopathy. Study in general: Blood from the periphery was taken at initial diagnosis, before any treatment.

Regions amplified from RNA transcripts were the TCR beta CDR3 regions. The study used the HTBI primer set for a first-round RT-PCR of the TCR CDR3. TCRdb ran MiXCR on the multiplex PCR reads and lists one entry per CDR3 protein. The sample contains approximately 400,000 distinct CDR3 sequences, about 15% of which appear only once. Each person with ophthalmopathy scored at least 3 on the Clinical Activity Score, reached NOSPECS grade 4 or higher, and had been ill under 3 months. Exclusion followed for patients with uncontrolled infection, other autoimmune disease, pregnancy or lactation. Diagnostic assessment was based on clinical symptoms, serum thyroxine and TRAb, thyroid ultrasound and orbital computed tomography. Trimming removed 3 bases from V and 4 bases from J, with 10 bases in between. CDR1 and CDR2 from the germline V gene are DFQATT and SNEGSKA (reference sequence). This CDR3 has 14 residues.

The gene calls are TRBV20-1 and TRBJ1-6; D call uncertain. The specimen was blood. This TCR derives from a woman aged 30 to 39 with Graves' ophthalmopathy. Here the CDR3 reads CSARGRLYNSPLHF. DNA for the CDR3: TGCAGTGCTAGGGGGAGGTTATATAATTCACCCCTCCACTTT.